A selection of T cell receptor beta chains follows, all from one sample in a study of siplizumab effects on memory and regulatory T cells. Method: immunoSEQ multiplex PCR; TCRdb's copy keeps in-frame clones and lacks some. This table has about 120,000 clones, around 95% appearing once. Material: non-Treg CD4+ T cells sorted from blood. The receptors here all came from a human donor in good health. The CDR3 runs from the conserved cysteine through the conserved F or W. A D gene is named only where the DNA matches it firmly.

TRBD1,15,TRBV5-1,TRBJ1-5,TGCGCCAGCAGCTTGGGGGGACAGGGCAATCAGCCCCAGCATTTT,CASSLGGQGNQPQHF
-,16,TRBV2,TRBJ2-6,TGTGCCAGCACTGGGGACGGAGTGCGGGGGGCCAACGTCCTGACTTTC,CASTGDGVRGANVLTF
TRBD2,16,TRBV6-1,TRBJ2-1,TGTGCCAGCAGTGTCGGGAGGGGGAACTCCTACAATGAGCAGTTCTTC,CASSVGRGNSYNEQFF
-,16,TRBV4-3,TRBJ1-4,TGCGCCAGCAGCCAAGATATGGGGGGAAGTGTGGAAAAACTGTTTTTT,CASSQDMGGSVEKLFF
TRBD1,17,TRBV11-2,TRBJ1-5,TGTGCCAGCAGCTTAAAACCGGGACAGGGATTGATTCAGCCCCAGCATTTT,CASSLKPGQGLIQPQHF
-,12,TRBV7-2,TRBJ1-3,TGTGCCAGCAGCTTCCCCGGAAACACCATATATTTT,CASSFPGNTIYF
-,14,TRBV1,TRBJ2-7,TGCACCAGCAGCGACCCCCTATTTAAACACGAGCAGTACTTC,CTSSDPLFKHEQYF
TRBD1,16,TRBV7-2,TRBJ2-2,TGTGCCAGCAGCTTAGGCCGGGACAGGGCCATCGGGGAGCTGTTTTTT,CASSLGRDRAIGELFF
TRBD1,15,TRBV18,TRBJ1-2,TGTGCCAGCCCGCCGCCGGGACAGGGGTTCTATGGCTACACCTTC,CASPPPGQGFYGYTF
-,17,TRBV10-3,TRBJ2-1,TGTGCCATCAGTGGACTCGGAACAGCGACCGACAACAATGAGCAGTTCTTC,CAISGLGTATDNNEQFF
-,15,TRBV12-5,TRBJ2-7,TGTGCTAGTGGTTCTTTATCCGAGCAGGGGAGCGAGCAGTACTTC,CASGSLSEQGSEQYF